These 32 T cell receptor beta chains share one sample of origin, sequenced in a study of cytomegalovirus exposure and HLA in healthy donors. 13 Jbeta primers and 60 Vbeta primers were used for the PCR. Profiled with immunoSEQ multiplex PCR; TCRdb holds only in-frame clones, not every one. The sample lists 150,000 to 200,000 clones, about 70% seen once, with about 3.1% in the top ten. Sequencing was done on a sample of PBMCs. These receptors were obtained from a male donor in good health and CMV-seronegative.

This clone was recorded only once. The chain is built from TRBV2 and TRBJ1-6, with 7 positions matching TRBD1. Germline CDR1 reads SNHLY; CDR2 reads FYNNEI. This CDR3 comprises 14 residues. The V segment lost 6 bases and the J segment 5 bases; nucleotides outside the gene matches: 4. The CDR3 DNA follows: TGTGCCAGCAGCCCCGGGACAGATAATTCACCCCTCCACTTT. Protein sequence: CASSPGTDNSPLHF.

The V call is TRBV28, the J call TRBJ2-2, with D unclear. CDR1 and CDR2 from the germline V gene are MDHEN and SYDVKM. Trimming took off 5 bases at V and 1 base at J, with 11 bases between the two ends. The CDR3 runs 15 residues. The CDR3 region has the DNA TGTGCCAGCAGTACCGCAGCAGGGAACACCGGGGAGCTGTTTTTT. It translates to CASSTAAGNTGELFF.

This rearrangement joins TRBV19 to TRBJ1-1, with a tentative D call TRBD1 (6 bases). Trimming shortened V by 5 bases and J by 7 bases, and 14 bases separated the two germline ends. The germline CDR1 and CDR2 sequences are LNHDA and SQIVND (reference sequence). The CDR3 sequence is 13 residues long. CDR3 loop: CASSFRTAFEAFF. CDR3 nucleotide sequence: TGTGCCAGTAGTTTCCGGACAGCGTTTGAAGCTTTCTTT. The full variable domain, with the rest looked up from reference TRBV19 and TRBJ1-1, is DGGITQSPKYLFRKEGQNVTLSCEQNLNHDAMYWYRQDPGQGLRLIYYSQIVNDFQKGDIAEGYSVSREKKESFPLTVTSAQKNPTAFYLCASSFRTAFEAFFGQGTRLTVV.

This chain connects TRBV18 to TRBJ2-1; 14 nucleotides agree with TRBD2. The CDR3 consists of 15 residues. Per germline, CDR1 KGHSH and CDR2 LQKENI. Unmatched junction bases numbered 3, after V lost 3 bases and J lost 8 bases. The CDR3 coding sequence is TGTGCCAGCTCACCCGGGACTAGCGGGAGCCATGAGCAGTTCTTC. As protein: CASSPGTSGSHEQFF.

The chain joins TRBV5-1 to TRBJ1-1; D possibly corresponds to TRBD1 (6 bases). Trimming took off 4 bases at V and 1 base at J, with 11 bases between the two ends. The CDR3 extends over 14 amino acids. CDR1 is SGHRS and CDR2 is YFSETQ in the germline V gene. The CDR3: CASSPQGRNTEAFF. The CDR3 DNA reads TGCGCCAGCAGCCCACAGGGCCGGAACACTGAAGCTTTCTTT.

This clone was counted once. The chain is built from TRBV9 and TRBJ2-5, with D possibly TRBD2 on 6 matching bases. The CDR3 sequence is 15 residues long. Germline loops: CDR1 SGDLS, CDR2 YYNGEE. V gave up 3 bases and J gave up 4 bases, with 16 bases separating them. The CDR3 sequence: CASSGGGAQGETQYF. As DNA, the CDR3 is TGTGCCAGCAGCGGAGGAGGGGCCCAGGGAGAGACCCAGTACTTC.

The chain employs TRBV5-1 and TRBJ2-2; 7 bases align to TRBD1. This CDR3 region has 17 residues. CDR1 and CDR2 from the germline V gene are SGHRS and YFSETQ. The V and J ends lost 4 bases and 7 bases, in that order; junction bases with no gene match: 16. DNA of the CDR3: TGCGCCAGCAGCCCCCGCCGGGACAGCCAGCGGAGCGGGGAGCTGTTTTTT. This encodes CASSPRRDSQRSGELFF.

The chain carries TRBV30 and TRBJ1-5, with D possibly TRBD1 on 6 matching bases. Germline V lookup: CDR1 GTSNPN, CDR2 SVGIG (reference sequence). The CDR3 is 13 residues long. Trimming removed 1 base at V and 7 bases at J, with 11 bases between. CDR3 region: CAWSGSGEQPQHF. In DNA form, the CDR3 reads TGTGCCTGGAGTGGGTCAGGGGAACAGCCCCAGCATTTT.

The chain links TRBV5-6 to TRBJ1-1, with 7 bases identical to TRBD1. The CDR3 consists of 13 residues. With V trimmed by 2 bases and J by 8 bases, 6 bases remained unmatched. Germline CDR1 reads SGHDT; CDR2 reads YYEEEE. The CDR3 spells CASSLRGQEEAFF. The CDR3 DNA reads as TGTGCCAGCAGCTTACGTGGACAGGAGGAAGCTTTCTTT. Looking up the rest from reference TRBV5-6 and TRBJ1-1 gives the full variable domain: DAGVTQSPTHLIKTRGQQVTLRCSPKSGHDTVSWYQQALGQGPQFIFQYYEEEERQRGNFPDRFSGHQFPNYSSELNVNALLLGDSALYLCASSLRGQEEAFFGQGTRLTVV.

The CDR3 DNA follows: TGCGCCAGCAGCCAAGGGGTGGTCGGGGGGCCTAATGAAAAACTGTTTTTT. It translates to CASSQGVVGGPNEKLFF. The gene calls are TRBV4-1 and TRBJ1-4; the D gene is possibly TRBD1 (6 bases). The germline gives CDR1 MGHRA, CDR2 YSYEKL. The CDR3 extends over 17 amino acids. The V end lost 1 base, the J end lost 3 bases, and 15 bases lay between the germline ends.

The chain combines TRBV28 with TRBJ1-5, with D tentatively TRBD1 (6 bases). The V gene's germline CDR1 is MDHEN and CDR2 SYDVKM. Trimming stripped 4 bases from V and 6 bases from J, with 16 bases between. The CDR3 is 15 amino acids. CDR3 residues: CASSSATGTSQPQHF. The CDR3 coding sequence is TGTGCCAGCAGTTCGGCTACAGGGACAAGTCAGCCCCAGCATTTT.

The V and J genes are TRBV6-1 and TRBJ2-3; the match to TRBD1 covers 7 bases. The V segment lost 2 bases and the J segment 3 bases; nucleotides outside the gene matches: 11. This CDR3 comprises 17 residues. Germline-derived CDR1 and CDR2 are MNHNS and SASEGT. CDR3 region: CASSEFGTGVSTDTQYF. The CDR3 coding sequence is TGTGCCAGCAGTGAATTCGGTACAGGGGTCTCGACAGATACGCAGTATTTT.

This clone came up a few times. The chain employs TRBV6-4 and TRBJ2-1; 13 bases fit TRBD2. Germline V gene lookup returns CDR1 MRHNA and CDR2 SNTAGT. J was trimmed by 5 bases and V by 4 bases; bases with no gene match: 2. The CDR3 is 15 residues long. The CDR3: CASSVGTSGDNEQFF. CDR3 coding DNA: TGTGCCAGCAGTGTCGGGACTAGCGGGGACAATGAGCAGTTCTTC.

This clone has only a few counts. The rearrangement uses TRBV7-3 and TRBJ1-3; D is uncertain. V dropped 5 bases and J dropped 0 bases, with 5 bases sitting between them. The CDR3 spans 13 residues. Germline assignment: CDR1 SGHTA and CDR2 FQGTGA. This chain's CDR3 is CASSLNSGNTIYF. Written as DNA, the CDR3 is TGTGCCAGCAGCCTTAACTCTGGAAACACCATATATTTT.

This clone was picked up one time. The J gene is TRBJ1-5, the V gene TRBV7-2, with 7 positions matching TRBD1. The junction had 5 bases not matched to a gene; V was cut back by 5 bases and J by 1 base. CDR1 and CDR2 from the germline V gene are SGHTA and FQGNSA. The CDR3 is made up of 15 amino acids. CDR3 DNA sequence: TGTGCCAGCAGCCCCATGACAGGGAGCAATCAGCCCCAGCATTTT. It yields the protein CASSPMTGSNQPQHF.

The rearrangement joins TRBV7-8 to TRBJ1-2; 9 bases are shared with TRBD1. With 5 bases clipped from V and 6 bases from J, the junction kept 4 bases outside the gene matches. Germline CDR1 is SGHVS and CDR2 is FQNEAQ. CDR3 length: 13 residues. The CDR3 sequence: CASSPGTGHGYTF. The CDR3 region has the DNA TGTGCCAGCAGCCCAGGGACAGGGCATGGCTACACCTTC.

The chain employs TRBV6-5 and TRBJ1-1; D is undetermined. Trimming took off 4 bases at V and 5 bases at J, with 14 bases between the two ends. The length of the CDR3 is 14 residues. Germline assignment: CDR1 MNHEY and CDR2 SVGAGI. The chain's CDR3 is CASSSFGERTEAFF. In nucleotides, the CDR3 is TGTGCCAGCAGTTCCTTCGGGGAACGTACTGAAGCTTTCTTT.

The rearrangement uses TRBV2 and TRBJ1-4; perhaps TRBD1 as D (6 bases). V lost 5 bases, J lost 8 bases, and 9 bases lay in between. The CDR3 covers 12 residues. Germline CDR1 is SNHLY and CDR2 is FYNNEI. CDR3 bases: TGTGCCAGCAGTTACGACAGGGAAAAACTGTTTTTT. It yields the protein CASSYDREKLFF.

J is TRBJ2-7 and V is TRBV28; 9 bases are a match to TRBD2. CDR3 length: 15 amino acids. Germline V gives CDR1 MDHEN, CDR2 SYDVKM. V shed 6 bases, J shed 3 bases, and the junction held 9 bases outside the gene matches. The CDR3: CASSLGGLALYEQYF. As DNA, the CDR3 is TGTGCCAGCAGCTTGGGGGGACTAGCACTCTACGAGCAGTACTTC.

V usage is TRBV4-2 and J usage is TRBJ2-3; 11 bases are shared with TRBD2. V trimming: 2 bases; J trimming: 0 bases; junction bases outside the gene matches: 16. This CDR3 contains 21 residues. Looked up from germline, CDR1 is LGHNA and CDR2 is YNFKEQ. The DNA for the CDR3 is TGTGCCAGCAGCCAACTTAGCGGGGGGGCAGCCCTCCTTTATAGCACAGATACGCAGTATTTT. Protein: CASSQLSGGAALLYSTDTQYF.

This clone was seen only once. The chain uses TRBV2 and TRBJ1-5; TRBD1 might be the D (5 bases). Trimming pared 4 bases from V and 2 bases from J, leaving 21 bases between. Germline V CDR1 and CDR2: SNHLY, FYNNEI. This CDR3 contains 18 residues. The CDR3 nucleotides read TGTGCCAGCAGTGCTTCCCGCCGAAACTCCAGGGGCAATCAGCCCCAGCATTTT. Translating it yields CASSASRRNSRGNQPQHF.

V gene TRBV5-8 combines with J gene TRBJ1-1, with D possibly TRBD1 on 5 matching bases. CDR3 length: 13 residues. The germline V and J ends were trimmed by 0 bases and 7 bases, with 10 bases remaining between them. Germline V gene lookup returns CDR1 SGHTS and CDR2 YDEGEE. CDR3 nucleotide sequence: TGTGCCAGCAGCTTGGGACAGAGAATTGAAGCTTTCTTT. Its translation: CASSLGQRIEAFF. Full variable domain (outside the CDR3, taken from reference TRBV5-8 and TRBJ1-1): EAGVTQSPTHLIKTRGQQATLRCSPISGHTSVYWYQQALGLGLQFLLWYDEGEERNRGNFPPRFSGRQFPNYSSELNVNALELEDSALYLCASSLGQRIEAFFGQGTRLTVV.

J is TRBJ2-3 and V is TRBV27; TRBD2 matches 15 bases. The CDR3 has 19 amino acids. Germline lookup yields CDR1 MNHEY and CDR2 SMNVEV (reference sequence). Trimming cost V 3 bases and J 1 base; bases outside gene matches: 8. The CDR3 DNA reads TGTGCCAGCAGTTTCGGGACTAGCGGGAGGTTCCCTGGCACAGATACGCAGTATTTT. Translating it yields CASSFGTSGRFPGTDTQYF.

This clone has just a few counts. The genes are TRBV27 and TRBJ2-5; D perhaps matches TRBD2 (6 bases). CDR3 size: 15 residues. Germline V gene data show CDR1 as MNHEY and CDR2 as SMNVEV (reference sequence). V was cut by 2 bases and J by 4 bases, with 14 bases left in between. CDR3 DNA: TGTGCCAGCAGTTTACGGGGGTATTTGGGAGAGACCCAGTACTTC. It encodes CASSLRGYLGETQYF.

This rearrangement joins TRBV9 to TRBJ1-3; a possible D gene is TRBD1 (5 bases). Germline V gene sequence: CDR1 SGDLS, CDR2 YYNGEE. Trimming pared 0 bases from V and 1 base from J, leaving 17 bases between. CDR3 length: 18 amino acids. CDR3 amino acids: CASSVDPAGHGSGNTIYF. In DNA form, the CDR3 reads TGTGCCAGCAGCGTAGACCCCGCGGGGCATGGGTCTGGAAACACCATATATTTT.

V is TRBV19 and J is TRBJ2-2; maybe TRBD1 (6 bases). CDR1 is LNHDA and CDR2 is SQIVND in the germline V gene (reference sequence). Trimming left V 6 bases short and J 5 bases short, with 13 bases between. The CDR3 spans 14 residues. CDR3 loop: CASSLTQGTGELFF. The CDR3 nucleotides read TGTGCCAGTAGCCTAACCCAGGGGACCGGGGAGCTGTTTTTT.

The rearrangement uses TRBV1 and TRBJ2-1; the D call in the table, TRBD2, was not verified against the DNA. TRBV1 is a pseudogene locus. CDR3 size: 18 residues. Here the CDR3 reads CTSSQGPSPREYLNEQFF. Here the CDR3 DNA reads TGCACCAGCAGCCAAGGTCCCTCCCCCCGGGAGTACTTGAATGAGCAGTTCTTC.

The chain joins TRBV9 to TRBJ1-4; D is unresolved. Germline CDR1 reads SGDLS; CDR2 reads YYNGEE. The CDR3 contains 15 residues. Trimming stripped 0 bases from V and 0 bases from J, with 6 bases between. The CDR3 DNA reads TGTGCCAGCAGCGTAGCACCTACAACTAATGAAAAACTGTTTTTT. This codes for CASSVAPTTNEKLFF.

V usage is TRBV28 and J usage is TRBJ2-5; the D gene is possibly TRBD1 (5 bases). Germline loops: CDR1 MDHEN, CDR2 SYDVKM. The CDR3 length is 14 residues. V lost 6 bases to trimming and J lost 1 base, with 12 bases between them. This CDR3 reads CASSPRVVQETQYF. CDR3 bases: TGTGCCAGCAGCCCCAGGGTTGTCCAAGAGACCCAGTACTTC.

This clone was observed a handful of times. The rearrangement links TRBV15 to TRBJ1-2; perhaps TRBD1 as D (5 bases). Looked up from germline, CDR1 is LNHNV and CDR2 is YYDKDF (reference sequence). Between the trimmed V and J ends, which lost 7 bases and 2 bases, there was a span of 17 bases. The CDR3 has 15 amino acids. This CDR3 is CATKVGAATNYGYTF. CDR3 nucleotide sequence: TGTGCCACCAAGGTTGGGGCAGCGACCAACTATGGCTACACCTTC.

This clone was observed once. This chain uses TRBV2 with TRBJ2-7; D unclear. Germline-derived CDR1 and CDR2 are SNHLY and FYNNEI. The CDR3 has 15 residues. Trimming took 6 bases from V and 1 from J, leaving 16 bases between them. CDR3 loop: CASSPSGYSSYEQYF. The DNA of the CDR3 is TGTGCCAGCAGCCCATCAGGCTACTCGTCCTACGAGCAGTACTTC.

Only one count was recorded for this clone. The V call is TRBV15, the J call TRBJ2-5; tentative D call: TRBD1 (6 bases). V was cut by 0 bases and J by 8 bases, with 13 bases left in between. In germline, CDR1 is LNHNV, CDR2 YYDKDF (reference sequence). The CDR3 runs to 14 residues. CDR3 loop: CATSRENRASTQYF. For the CDR3, the DNA is TGTGCCACCAGCAGAGAAAACAGGGCAAGCACCCAGTACTTC.